Each of the 16 T cell receptor beta chains below was sequenced from the same sample in a study of shared T cell receptors in the human thymus. Sequencing used immunoSEQ multiplex PCR; TCRdb keeps in-frame clones, though not all of them. Here the sample spans some 720,000 clones, roughly 90% being singletons. These same data were also listed under a study on human thymus T cells.

Source material: thymocytes. These receptors were collected from a boy under three years old with a congenital heart defect.

This sequence joins TRBV6-6 and TRBJ2-3, with 7 bases identical to TRBD1. The CDR3 extends over 14 amino acids. Trimming took 5 bases from V and 4 from J; bases not matched to a gene: 6. Germline V gene lookup returns CDR1 MNHNY and CDR2 SVGAGI (reference sequence). Here the CDR3 DNA reads TGTGCCAGCAGTACCGACAGGGTCCCAGATACGCAGTATTTT. It specifies CASSTDRVPDTQYF.

This chain uses TRBV10-3 with TRBJ1-4; D is uncertain. Germline CDR1 and CDR2: ENHRY and SYGVKD. The CDR3 consists of 14 residues. V was shortened by 2 bases and J by 4 bases, with 8 bases between the two germline ends. The CDR3 reads CAISEGQINEKLFF. CDR3 in DNA: TGTGCCATCAGTGAGGGGCAGATTAATGAAAAACTGTTTTTT.

On this clone itself: Other DNA sequences in the same sample also yield this CDR3. J is TRBJ2-1 and V is TRBV12-5; maybe TRBD2 (6 bases). The V and J ends lost 9 bases and 5 bases respectively, with 17 bases between them. CDR1 and CDR2 (germline): LGHNT, FRNRAP. The CDR3 covers 14 residues. The CDR3 here is CARPVGRGDNEQFF. The CDR3 DNA follows: TGTGCTAGACCCGTGGGGCGGGGAGACAATGAGCAGTTCTTC.

V usage is TRBV5-1 and J usage is TRBJ2-4; a possible D gene is TRBD1 (6 bases). The CDR3 consists of 17 residues. V was cut by 4 bases and J by 0 bases, with 17 bases left in between. CDR1 and CDR2 from the germline V gene are SGHRS and YFSETQ. CDR3 loop: CASSPEKDRIAKNIQYF. CDR3 sequence (DNA): TGCGCCAGCAGCCCAGAAAAAGACAGGATAGCCAAAAACATTCAGTACTTC.

This chain links TRBV28 with TRBJ2-7; 13 bases fit TRBD2. The ends lost 4 bases at V and 6 bases at J; junction bases unmatched: 6. The V gene's germline CDR1 is MDHEN and CDR2 SYDVKM. This CDR3 comprises 15 residues. Here the CDR3 reads CASSSRTSGRGEQYF. The CDR3 region has the DNA TGTGCCAGCAGTTCGAGGACTAGCGGGAGAGGCGAGCAGTACTTC.

The chain carries TRBV27 and TRBJ2-7, with TRBD1 identical over 11 bases. Germline CDR1 is MNHEY and CDR2 is SMNVEV (reference sequence). V dropped 1 base and J dropped 4; count of bases not matched to a gene: 6. This CDR3 spans 16 amino acids. The CDR3 loop reads CASSLWARDRGYEQYF. Here the CDR3 DNA reads TGTGCCAGCAGTTTATGGGCCCGGGACAGGGGGTACGAGCAGTACTTC.

The chain combines TRBV2 with TRBJ2-7; 10 nucleotides match TRBD1. CDR1 SNHLY and CDR2 FYNNEI come from the germline V gene. The CDR3 runs 15 residues. V was pared by 5 bases and J by 2 bases, with 6 bases of the junction left unmatched. The DNA of the CDR3 is TGTGCCAGCAGTAGACCCGGGACAGGGGCCTACGAGCAGTACTTC. Its translation is CASSRPGTGAYEQYF.

The chain recombines TRBV4-3 with TRBJ2-7, with TRBD2 matching 15 bases. V dropped 0 bases and J dropped 0; count of bases not matched to a gene: 3. The V gene's germline CDR1 is LGHNA and CDR2 YSLEER. CDR3 length equals 18 residues. CDR3 region: CASSQEGTSGRSSYEQYF. The CDR3 nucleotides are TGCGCCAGCAGCCAAGAGGGGACTAGCGGGAGGAGCTCCTACGAGCAGTACTTC.

The chain couples TRBV4-2 to TRBJ2-2; D is ambiguous. CDR1 and CDR2 (germline): LGHNA, YNFKEQ. V was shortened by 3 bases and J by 2 bases, with 10 bases between the two germline ends. The CDR3 runs 15 residues. The chain's CDR3 is CASSHFVPNTGELFF. CDR3 sequence (DNA): TGTGCCAGCAGCCACTTCGTTCCCAACACCGGGGAGCTGTTTTTT.

The rearrangement links TRBV27 to TRBJ2-7, with D perhaps matching TRBD2 (6 bases). Germline V gives CDR1 MNHEY, CDR2 SMNVEV (reference sequence). This CDR3 contains 14 residues. V was pared by 8 bases and J by 2 bases, with 16 bases between. The CDR3, as DNA: TGTGCCAGCTCCTCCCGCGGGATGGCCTACGAGCAGTACTTC. It codes for CASSSRGMAYEQYF.

The chain couples TRBV10-1 to TRBJ2-7, with 9 positions matching TRBD2. The CDR3 consists of 15 residues. In germline, CDR1 is WNHNN, CDR2 SYGVQD (reference sequence). Losses at the gene ends were 0 bases for V and 4 bases for J; bases not matched to a gene: 4. The DNA of the CDR3 is TGCGCCAGCAGTGAGTCGGCTAGCGGGAAATACGAGCAGTACTTC. It translates to CASSESASGKYEQYF.

V usage is TRBV27 and J usage is TRBJ1-5, with 7 nucleotides matching TRBD1. Losses at the gene ends were 2 bases for V and 5 bases for J; bases not matched to a gene: 6. The CDR3 is 15 amino acids. CDR1 MNHEY and CDR2 SMNVEV come from the germline V gene (reference sequence). The CDR3 DNA reads as TGTGCCAGCAGTTTAGACAGGGAAGTGGATCAGCCCCAGCATTTT. It translates to CASSLDREVDQPQHF.

V usage is TRBV10-2 and J usage is TRBJ2-7, with 10 bases lining up with TRBD2. The CDR3 length is 14 residues. Germline CDR1 and CDR2: WSHSY and SAAADI. Unmatched junction bases numbered 2, after V lost 4 bases and J lost 2 bases. For the CDR3, the DNA is TGCGCCAGCAGTGGGAGCGGGAGGGCCTACGAGCAGTACTTC. Its translation: CASSGSGRAYEQYF.

The J gene is TRBJ2-2, the V gene TRBV19; 15 bases are a match to TRBD2. Per the germline V gene, CDR1 is LNHDA and CDR2 is SQIVND (reference sequence). Trimming at V came to 10 bases and at J to 4 bases, leaving 10 bases not matched to a gene. The CDR3 consists of 17 residues. The CDR3 sequence: CATKPGLAGGGTGELFF. CDR3 bases: TGTGCCACCAAGCCGGGACTAGCGGGAGGTGGCACCGGGGAGCTGTTTTTT.

This clone came up once. V gene TRBV28 combines with J gene TRBJ1-2; no clear D. Germline V gene sequence: CDR1 MDHEN, CDR2 SYDVKM. This CDR3 has 11 residues. The CDR3 reads CALAGYYGYTF. The CDR3 region has the DNA TGTGCTTTGGCGGGGTATTATGGCTACACCTTC.

The sample holds a few counts of this clone. This sequence joins TRBV5-1 and TRBJ2-3, with D unclear. The CDR3 covers 14 residues. Trimming removed 2 bases at V and 3 bases at J, with 10 bases between. CDR1 and CDR2 from the germline V gene are SGHRS and YFSETQ. CDR3 nucleotide sequence: TGCGCCAGCAGCTTACAGAGAGCAACAGATACGCAGTATTTT. Translation: CASSLQRATDTQYF.